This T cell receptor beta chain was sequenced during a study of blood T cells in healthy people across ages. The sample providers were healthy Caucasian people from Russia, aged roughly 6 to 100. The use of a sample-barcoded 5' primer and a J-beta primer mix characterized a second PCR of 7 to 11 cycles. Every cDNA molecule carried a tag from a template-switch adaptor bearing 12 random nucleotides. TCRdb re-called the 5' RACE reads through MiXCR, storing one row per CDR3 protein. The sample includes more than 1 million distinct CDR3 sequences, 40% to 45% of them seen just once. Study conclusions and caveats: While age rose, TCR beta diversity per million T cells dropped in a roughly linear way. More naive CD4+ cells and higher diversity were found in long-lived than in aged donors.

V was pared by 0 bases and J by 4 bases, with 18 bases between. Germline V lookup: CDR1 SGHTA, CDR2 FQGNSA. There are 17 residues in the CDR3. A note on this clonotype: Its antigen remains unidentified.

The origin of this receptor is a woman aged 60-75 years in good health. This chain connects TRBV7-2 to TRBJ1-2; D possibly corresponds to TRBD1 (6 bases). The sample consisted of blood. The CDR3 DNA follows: TGTGCCAGCAGCTTAGCAGCCACAGGGAGGCGTAGCTATGGCTACACCTTC. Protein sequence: CASSLAATGRRSYGYTF.